This TCR beta chain derives from a study of cytomegalovirus exposure and HLA in healthy donors. Looking at the study overall: Early released data had around 88 million unique TCRs, all coming from HLA-typed donors.

The V gene end was trimmed by 5 bases and the J gene end by 0 bases; junction bases not matched to a gene: 10. Germline V CDR1 and CDR2: SEHNR, FQNEAQ (reference sequence). This CDR3 spans 16 amino acids. Overall study results and limits: What was likely a sequencing artifact was a cluster of highly shared sequence variants. Across all donors, roughly uniform sequencing depth was an assumption of the presence/absence analyses.

This clone came up once. Its antigen remains unknown. The PCR made use of 60 Vbeta and 13 Jbeta primers. Original processing notes: Later work found 74 million or so unique TCR beta chains, with approximately 12 million shared. Clones were read by immunoSEQ multiplex PCR, and TCRdb kept only the in-frame ones, dropping some. D and trimming were read from the DNA, whereas the V and J calls and clone size are those reported in that table. The repertoire includes 150,000 to 200,000 clones, around 80% of them detected once, and about 2% sits in the top ten. The sequence derives from a human donor in good health. The sequenced sample was PBMCs. The chain combines TRBV7-9 with TRBJ2-7; 7 bases map to TRBD1. The CDR3 loop reads CASSKRQGPSSYEQYF. The CDR3 region has the DNA TGTGCCAGCAGCAAAAGACAGGGACCGAGCTCCTACGAGCAGTACTTC. Supplemented by reference TRBV7-9 and TRBJ2-7, the full variable domain reads DTGVSQNPRHKITKRGQNVTFRCDPISEHNRLYWYRQTLGQGPEFLTYFQNEAQLEKSRLLSDRFSAERPKGSFSTLEIQRTEQGDSAMYLCASSKRQGPSSYEQYFGPGTRLTVT.